A single sample gave rise to the 2 T cell receptor beta chains below, sequenced in a study of blood T cell repertoires in COVID-19. Assay: immunoSEQ multiplex PCR; the TCRdb copy retains only in-frame clones and omits some. The data show under 250,000 clones, approximately 78% seen once. The sequenced sample consisted of peripheral blood. The receptors were sampled from a young woman with acute or convalescent COVID-19.

This clone occurred a few times. The chain joins TRBV29-1 to TRBJ2-5; tentative D call: TRBD2 (7 bases). Germline loops: CDR1 SQVTM, CDR2 ANQGSEA. V was pared by 7 bases and J by 5 bases, with 20 bases between. The CDR3 sequence is 14 residues long. CDR3 protein: CSALGGASLETQYF. DNA for the CDR3: TGCAGCGCCCTGGGGGGGGCGAGTTTGGAGACCCAGTACTTC.

The CDR3 DNA follows: TGTGCCACCAGTGATTCGTTCGAAGAGACCCAGTACTTC. As protein: CATSDSFEETQYF. V usage is TRBV24-1 and J usage is TRBJ2-5; D is ambiguous. V was cut by 2 bases and J by 3 bases, with 6 bases left in between. The CDR3 loop spans 13 amino acids. Germline CDR1 and CDR2: KGHDR and SFDVKD.